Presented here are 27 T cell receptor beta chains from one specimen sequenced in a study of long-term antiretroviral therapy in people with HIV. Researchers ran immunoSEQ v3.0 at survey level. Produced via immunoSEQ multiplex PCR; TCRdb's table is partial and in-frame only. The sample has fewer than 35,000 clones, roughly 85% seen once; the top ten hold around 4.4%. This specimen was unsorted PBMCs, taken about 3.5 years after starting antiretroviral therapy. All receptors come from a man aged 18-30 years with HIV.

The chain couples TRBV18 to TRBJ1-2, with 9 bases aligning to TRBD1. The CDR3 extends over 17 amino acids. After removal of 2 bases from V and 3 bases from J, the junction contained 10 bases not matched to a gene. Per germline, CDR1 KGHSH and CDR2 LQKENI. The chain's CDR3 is CASSPSPTGGTDYGYTF. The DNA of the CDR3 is TGTGCCAGCTCACCAAGCCCCACAGGGGGCACTGACTATGGCTACACCTTC.

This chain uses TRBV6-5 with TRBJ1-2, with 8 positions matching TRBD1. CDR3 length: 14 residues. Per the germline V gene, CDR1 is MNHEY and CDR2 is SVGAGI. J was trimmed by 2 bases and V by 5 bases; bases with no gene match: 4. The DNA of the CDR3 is TGTGCCAGCAGTCTGGACAGGGACAACTATGGCTACACCTTC. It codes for CASSLDRDNYGYTF.

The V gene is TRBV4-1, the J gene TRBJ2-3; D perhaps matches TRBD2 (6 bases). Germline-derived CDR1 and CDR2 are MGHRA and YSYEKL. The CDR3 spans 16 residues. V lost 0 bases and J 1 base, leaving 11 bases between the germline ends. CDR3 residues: CASSQDRRGRTDTQYF. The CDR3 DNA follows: TGCGCCAGCAGCCAAGATCGGAGGGGCCGCACAGATACGCAGTATTTT.

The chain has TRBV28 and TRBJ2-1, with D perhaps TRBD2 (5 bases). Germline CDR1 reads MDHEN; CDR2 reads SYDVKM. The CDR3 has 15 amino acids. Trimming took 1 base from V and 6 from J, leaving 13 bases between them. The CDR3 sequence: CASSLSGGWGNEQFF. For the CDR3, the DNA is TGTGCCAGCAGTTTATCCGGAGGATGGGGCAATGAGCAGTTCTTC.

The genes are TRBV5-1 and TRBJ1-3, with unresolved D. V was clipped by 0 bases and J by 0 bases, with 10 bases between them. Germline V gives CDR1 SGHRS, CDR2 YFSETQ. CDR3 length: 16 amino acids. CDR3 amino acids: CASSLGARYSGNTIYF. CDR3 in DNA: TGCGCCAGCAGCTTGGGAGCACGGTACTCTGGAAACACCATATATTTT.

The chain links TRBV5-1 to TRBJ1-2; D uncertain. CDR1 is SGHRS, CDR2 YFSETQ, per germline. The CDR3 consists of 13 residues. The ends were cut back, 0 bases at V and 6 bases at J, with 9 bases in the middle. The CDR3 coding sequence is TGCGCCAGCAGCTTGGACCCACCCAATGGCTACACCTTC. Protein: CASSLDPPNGYTF.

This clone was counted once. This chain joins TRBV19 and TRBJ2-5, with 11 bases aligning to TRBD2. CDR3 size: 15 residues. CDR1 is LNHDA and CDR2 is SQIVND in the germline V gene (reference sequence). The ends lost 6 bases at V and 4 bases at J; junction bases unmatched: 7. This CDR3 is CASSGTSGTRETQYF. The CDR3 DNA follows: TGTGCCAGTAGCGGGACTAGCGGAACGAGAGAGACCCAGTACTTC.

CDR3 in amino acids: CASGSRDSNIQYF. The CDR3 DNA is TGTGCCAGCGGTTCCCGGGACAGTAACATTCAGTACTTC. The rearrangement links TRBV13 to TRBJ2-4, with 7 bases fitting TRBD1. V trimming: 8 bases; J trimming: 7 bases; junction bases outside the gene matches: 8. The CDR3 runs to 13 residues. The germline V gene encodes CDR1 PRHDT and CDR2 FYEKMQ (reference sequence).

CDR3 region: CASSLWRAAGELFF. The CDR3 coding sequence is TGTGCCAGCAGCCTCTGGAGGGCGGCCGGGGAGCTGTTTTTT. The chain employs TRBV21-1 and TRBJ2-2; TRBD2, the table's D call, was not compared with the DNA. TRBV21-1 is labeled a pseudogene. CDR3 length: 14 amino acids.

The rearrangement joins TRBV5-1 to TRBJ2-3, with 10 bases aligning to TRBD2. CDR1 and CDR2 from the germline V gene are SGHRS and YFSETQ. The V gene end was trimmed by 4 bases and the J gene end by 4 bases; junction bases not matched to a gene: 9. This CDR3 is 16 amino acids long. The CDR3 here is CASSHLGTSAPDTQYF. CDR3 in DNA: TGCGCCAGCAGCCACCTCGGGACTAGCGCCCCAGATACGCAGTATTTT.

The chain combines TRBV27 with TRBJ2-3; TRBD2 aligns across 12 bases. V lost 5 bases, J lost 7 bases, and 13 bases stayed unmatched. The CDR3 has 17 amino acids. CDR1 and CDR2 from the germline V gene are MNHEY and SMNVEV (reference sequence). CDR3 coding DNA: TGTGCCAGCAGTCCCCGGACCCTAGCGGGGGGGCCGAATACGCAGTATTTT. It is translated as CASSPRTLAGGPNTQYF.

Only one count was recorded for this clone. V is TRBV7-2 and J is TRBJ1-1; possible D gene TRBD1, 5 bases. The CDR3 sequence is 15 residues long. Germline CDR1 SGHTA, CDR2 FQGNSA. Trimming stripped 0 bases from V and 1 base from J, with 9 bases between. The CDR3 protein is CASSLATARNTEAFF. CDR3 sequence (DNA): TGTGCCAGCAGCTTAGCGACAGCACGGAACACTGAAGCTTTCTTT.

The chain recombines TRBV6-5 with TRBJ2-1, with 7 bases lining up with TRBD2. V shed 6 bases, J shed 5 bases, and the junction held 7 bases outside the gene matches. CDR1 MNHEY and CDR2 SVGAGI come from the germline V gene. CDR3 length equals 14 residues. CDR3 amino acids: CASRISGLNNEQFF. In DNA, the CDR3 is TGTGCCAGCAGAATTAGCGGGCTCAACAATGAGCAGTTCTTC.

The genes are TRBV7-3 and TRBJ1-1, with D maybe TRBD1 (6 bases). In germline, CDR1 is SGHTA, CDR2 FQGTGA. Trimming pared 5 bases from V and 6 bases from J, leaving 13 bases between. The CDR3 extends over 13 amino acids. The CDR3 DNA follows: TGTGCCAGCAGCCTAGGGGGAGTAGCTGAAGCTTTCTTT. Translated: CASSLGGVAEAFF. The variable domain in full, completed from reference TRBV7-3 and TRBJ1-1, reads GAGVSQTPSNKVTEKGKYVELRCDPISGHTALYWYRQSLGQGPEFLIYFQGTGAADDSGLPNDRFFAVRPEGSVSTLKIQRTERGDSAVYLCASSLGGVAEAFFGQGTRLTVV.

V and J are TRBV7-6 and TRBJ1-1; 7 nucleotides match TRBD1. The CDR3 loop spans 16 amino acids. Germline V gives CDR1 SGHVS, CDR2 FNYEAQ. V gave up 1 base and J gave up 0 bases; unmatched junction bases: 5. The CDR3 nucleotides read TGTGCCAGCAGCTTAGAGACAGGGATGATGAACACTGAAGCTTTCTTT. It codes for CASSLETGMMNTEAFF.

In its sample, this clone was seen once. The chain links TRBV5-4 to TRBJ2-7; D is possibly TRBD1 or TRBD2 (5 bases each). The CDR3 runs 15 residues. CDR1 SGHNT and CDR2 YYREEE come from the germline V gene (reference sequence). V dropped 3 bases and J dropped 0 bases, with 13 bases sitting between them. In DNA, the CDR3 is TGTGCCAGCAGCTGGTCTCCAGGGAGCTCCTACGAGCAGTACTTC. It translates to CASSWSPGSSYEQYF.

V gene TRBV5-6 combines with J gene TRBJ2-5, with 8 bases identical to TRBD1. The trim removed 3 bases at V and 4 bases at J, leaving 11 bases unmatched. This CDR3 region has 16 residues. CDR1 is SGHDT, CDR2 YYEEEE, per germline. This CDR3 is CASSYHRTGYGETQYF. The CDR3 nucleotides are TGTGCCAGCAGCTACCACCGGACAGGGTACGGAGAGACCCAGTACTTC.

The DNA of the CDR3 is TGTGCCAGCAGCTCCTTGGACAGCGGAAACACCATATATTTT. Its translation: CASSSLDSGNTIYF. The rearrangement uses TRBV7-9 and TRBJ1-3; possibly TRBD1 for D (6 bases). Germline loops: CDR1 SEHNR, CDR2 FQNEAQ (reference sequence). The CDR3 consists of 14 residues. Trimming took off 4 bases at V and 4 bases at J, with 11 bases between the two ends.

CDR3 DNA sequence: TGTGCCAGCAGTGAGCTGGGGACAGCCCTCTCCTACGAGCAGTACTTC. Its protein is CASSELGTALSYEQYF. The chain has TRBV2 and TRBJ2-7, with 7 bases matching TRBD1. From germline, CDR1 is SNHLY and CDR2 FYNNEI. V shed 3 bases and J 0 bases; nucleotides not matched to a gene: 8. This CDR3 comprises 16 residues.

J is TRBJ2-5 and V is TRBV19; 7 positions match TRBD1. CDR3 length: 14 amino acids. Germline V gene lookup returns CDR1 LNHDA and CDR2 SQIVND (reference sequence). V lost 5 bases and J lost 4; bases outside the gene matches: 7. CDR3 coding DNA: TGTGCCAGTAGTCCGGACAGGACAGGAGAGACCCAGTACTTC. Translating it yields CASSPDRTGETQYF.

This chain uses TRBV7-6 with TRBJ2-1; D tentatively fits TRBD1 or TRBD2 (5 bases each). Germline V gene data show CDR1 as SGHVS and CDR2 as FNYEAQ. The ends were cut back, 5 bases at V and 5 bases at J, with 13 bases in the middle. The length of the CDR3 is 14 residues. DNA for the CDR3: TGTGCCAGCAGCCCCACGGGGCTGGACAATGAGCAGTTCTTC. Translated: CASSPTGLDNEQFF.

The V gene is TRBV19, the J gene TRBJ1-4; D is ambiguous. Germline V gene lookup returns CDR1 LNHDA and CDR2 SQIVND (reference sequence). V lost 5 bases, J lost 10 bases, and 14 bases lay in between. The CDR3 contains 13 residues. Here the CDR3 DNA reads TGTGCCAGTAGTGAAACGAAAGGGAGAAAACTGTTTTTT. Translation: CASSETKGRKLFF.

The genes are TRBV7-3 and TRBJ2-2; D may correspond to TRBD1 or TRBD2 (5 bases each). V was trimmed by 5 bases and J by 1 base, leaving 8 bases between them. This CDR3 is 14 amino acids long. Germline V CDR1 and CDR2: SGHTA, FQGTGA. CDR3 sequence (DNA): TGTGCCAGCAGCCTGGGACGGAACACCGGGGAGCTGTTTTTT. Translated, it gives CASSLGRNTGELFF.

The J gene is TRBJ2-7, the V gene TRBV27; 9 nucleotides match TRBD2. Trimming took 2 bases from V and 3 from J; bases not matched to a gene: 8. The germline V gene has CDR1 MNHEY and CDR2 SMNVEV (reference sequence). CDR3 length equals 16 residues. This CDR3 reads CASSLRPGLALYEQYF. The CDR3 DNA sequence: TGTGCCAGCAGTTTACGCCCGGGACTAGCCCTCTACGAGCAGTACTTC.

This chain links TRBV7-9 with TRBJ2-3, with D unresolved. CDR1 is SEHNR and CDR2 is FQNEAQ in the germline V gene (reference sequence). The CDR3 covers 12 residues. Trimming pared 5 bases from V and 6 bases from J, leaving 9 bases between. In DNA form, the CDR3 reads TGTGCCAGCAGCCCGAGCATGGATACGCAGTATTTT. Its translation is CASSPSMDTQYF.

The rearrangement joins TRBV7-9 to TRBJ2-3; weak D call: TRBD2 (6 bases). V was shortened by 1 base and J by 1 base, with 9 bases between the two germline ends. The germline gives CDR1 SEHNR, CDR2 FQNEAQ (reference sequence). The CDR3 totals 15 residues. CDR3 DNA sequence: TGTGCCAGCAGCTTAGTTGGCGGGGGCACAGATACGCAGTATTTT. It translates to CASSLVGGGTDTQYF.

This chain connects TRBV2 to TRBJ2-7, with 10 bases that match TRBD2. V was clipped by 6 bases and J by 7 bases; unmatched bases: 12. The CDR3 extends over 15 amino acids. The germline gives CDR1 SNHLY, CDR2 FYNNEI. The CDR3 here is CASRSQSGRAREQYF. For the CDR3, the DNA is TGTGCCAGCAGGTCCCAGAGCGGGAGGGCCAGGGAGCAGTACTTC.